A selection of T cell receptor beta chains follows, all from one sample in a study of blood T cell repertoires in COVID-19. Measured with immunoSEQ multiplex PCR; TCRdb has only the in-frame clones, and not every one. The sample includes 140,000 or so clones, approximately 90% of them seen just once. Sequenced: peripheral blood. Receptor source: a woman in her sixties or seventies with active COVID-19. The CDR3 runs from the conserved cysteine through the conserved F or W. Each record gives: V gene, clone size, D gene, J gene, CDR3 DNA, CDR3 protein. The D gene is left open where the match is weak. Expanded clones get a size class; other rows say once, few or many, or leave the size out.

v_call: TRBV24-1; clone_size: .; d_call: .; j_call: TRBJ2-1; cdr3_nt: TGTGCCACCAGTGATTTTGGCGGTTACAATGAGCAGTTCTTC; cdr3_aa: CATSDFGGYNEQFF
v_call: TRBV14; clone_size: .; d_call: .; j_call: TRBJ2-5; cdr3_nt: TGTGCCAGCAGCCAAGGGACAGACAGGACCCAGTACTTC; cdr3_aa: CASSQGTDRTQYF
v_call: TRBV23-1; clone_size: .; d_call: TRBD1; j_call: TRBJ1-1; cdr3_nt: TGCGCCAGCAGTCACCTTAATGGACAGGTCCTTGAAGCTTTCTTT; cdr3_aa: CASSHLNGQVLEAFF
v_call: TRBV6-6; clone_size: .; d_call: TRBD1; j_call: TRBJ2-7; cdr3_nt: TGTGCCAGCAGCTACGGGACAGGGAAGAACGAGCAGTACTTC; cdr3_aa: CASSYGTGKNEQYF
v_call: TRBV5-1; clone_size: few; d_call: TRBD2; j_call: TRBJ2-7; cdr3_nt: TGCGCCAGCAGCTTCGGGAGGGCCGGGTACGAGCAGTACTTC; cdr3_aa: CASSFGRAGYEQYF
v_call: TRBV4-3; clone_size: .; d_call: .; j_call: TRBJ2-1; cdr3_nt: TGCGCCAGCAGCCAAGGACAGGCCTACAATGAGCAGTTCTTC; cdr3_aa: CASSQGQAYNEQFF
v_call: TRBV3-1/TRBV3-2; clone_size: once; d_call: TRBD1; j_call: TRBJ2-7; cdr3_nt: TGTGCCAGCAGTTTACAGGGGGTCGGCGAGCAGTACTTC; cdr3_aa: CASSLQGVGEQYF
v_call: TRBV6-2/TRBV6-3; clone_size: .; d_call: .; j_call: TRBJ2-1; cdr3_nt: TGTGCCAGCAGTTACTGGGGCAGGGGTGATGAGCAGTTCTTC; cdr3_aa: CASSYWGRGDEQFF
v_call: TRBV29-1; clone_size: .; d_call: TRBD1; j_call: TRBJ1-5; cdr3_nt: TGCAGCGTCAACCCTCAGGGGGCCTGGGATCAGCCCCAGCATTTT; cdr3_aa: CSVNPQGAWDQPQHF
v_call: TRBV28; clone_size: .; d_call: .; j_call: TRBJ1-5; cdr3_nt: TGTGCCAGCAGTTTATACGGGGGAGGTCAGCCCCAGCATTTT; cdr3_aa: CASSLYGGGQPQHF